These 4 T cell receptor beta chains came from one sample sequenced in a study of T cells after posttransplantation cyclophosphamide (dated by TCRdb to 2016 to 2018). Receptor amplification or capture employed the immunoSEQ multiplex PCR assay. Drawn from immuneACCESS, this table holds only the in-frame rearrangements with V and J called that TCRdb kept. Clones are partly lost; checked studies trace under half to an unresolved V gene and leave the rest unexplained. The sample has over 25,000 clones on record, with no singletons. The ten largest make up about 1.5% of the sample. The source material was PBMCs. These receptors were obtained from a man aged 45-60 years in good health, CMV-negative, and a related stem cell transplant donor.

This clone was counted many times. This sequence joins TRBV19 and TRBJ1-1; 8 bases line up with TRBD1. Losses at the gene ends were 5 bases for V and 4 bases for J; bases not matched to a gene: 15. This CDR3 spans 17 amino acids. The germline CDR1 and CDR2 sequences are LNHDA and SQIVND (reference sequence). The CDR3 sequence: CASSDGQGFEVSTEAFF. The DNA for the CDR3 is TGTGCCAGTAGTGACGGACAGGGTTTTGAAGTAAGCACTGAAGCTTTCTTT.

The sample holds many counts of this clone. The V and J genes are TRBV7-9 and TRBJ2-5; 16 bases align to TRBD2. With 2 bases clipped from V and 4 bases from J, the junction kept 10 bases outside the gene matches. Germline CDR1 SEHNR, CDR2 FQNEAQ (reference sequence). The CDR3 consists of 19 residues. The chain's CDR3 is CASSLPVPGLAGGRETQYF. For the CDR3, the DNA is TGTGCCAGCAGCTTACCTGTCCCGGGACTAGCGGGGGGGCGAGAGACCCAGTACTTC.

This clone was seen at least ten times. The chain uses TRBV9 and TRBJ2-3; TRBD2 matches 11 bases. Trimming removed 3 bases from V and 0 bases from J; junction bases left unmatched: 9. The CDR3 is made up of 18 amino acids. Per germline, CDR1 SGDLS and CDR2 YYNGEE. CDR3 DNA: TGTGCCAGCAGCGGCGGGACTAGCGGAACCATGAGCACAGATACGCAGTATTTT. It codes for CASSGGTSGTMSTDTQYF.

This clone was detected many times. The chain carries TRBV12-5 and TRBJ1-5, with TRBD1 as a possible D gene (5 bases). V lost 0 bases and J lost 1, with 22 bases in between. Germline CDR1 is LGHNT and CDR2 is FRNRAP. CDR3 size: 20 residues. The CDR3 nucleotides read TGTGCTAGTGGTTTGGTGGCCCGGTGGTCAGGCAGGGAAAGCAATCAGCCCCAGCATTTT. Protein: CASGLVARWSGRESNQPQHF.